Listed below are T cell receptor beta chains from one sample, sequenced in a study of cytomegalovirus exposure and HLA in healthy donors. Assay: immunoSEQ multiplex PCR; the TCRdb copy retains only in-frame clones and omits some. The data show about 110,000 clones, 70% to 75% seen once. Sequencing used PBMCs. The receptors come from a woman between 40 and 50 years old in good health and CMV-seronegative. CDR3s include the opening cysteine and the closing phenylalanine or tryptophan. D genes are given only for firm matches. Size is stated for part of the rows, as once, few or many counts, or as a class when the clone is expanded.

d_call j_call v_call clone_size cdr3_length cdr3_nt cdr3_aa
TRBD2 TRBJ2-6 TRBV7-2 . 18 TGTGCCAGCAGCTTAGTTTCGGGGGGGTACTCTGGGGCCAACGTCCTGACTTTC CASSLVSGGYSGANVLTF
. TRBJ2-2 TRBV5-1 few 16 TGCGCCAGCAGCTCCGAGGGCCGGGTTGGCACCGGGGAGCTGTTTTTT CASSSEGRVGTGELFF
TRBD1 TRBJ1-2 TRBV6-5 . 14 TGTGCCAGCAGTGAAGGACAGGGGGCGGGTGGCTACACCTTC CASSEGQGAGGYTF
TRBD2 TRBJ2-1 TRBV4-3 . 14 TGCGCCAGCAGCCAAGATGGGCGCGGGAGCAAGCAGTTCTTC CASSQDGRGSKQFF
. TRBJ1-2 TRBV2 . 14 TGTGCCAGCAACCCAGACGGGTTTCAGTATGGCTACACCTTC CASNPDGFQYGYTF
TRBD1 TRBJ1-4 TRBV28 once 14 TGTGCCAGCAGTTTACTGGACAGGGATGAAAAACTGTTTTTT CASSLLDRDEKLFF
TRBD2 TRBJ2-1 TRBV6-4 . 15 TGTGCCAGCAGTGACTCTAGCGGGAGGGGCAATGAGCAGTTCTTC CASSDSSGRGNEQFF
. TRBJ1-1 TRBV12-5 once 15 TGTGCTAGTGGCAATAATTGGGAGGGCGCCCCTGAAGCTTTCTTT CASGNNWEGAPEAFF
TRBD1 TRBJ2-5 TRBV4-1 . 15 TGCGCCAGCAAGTCACAGGGGGCTCCCCAAGAGACCCAGTACTTC CASKSQGAPQETQYF
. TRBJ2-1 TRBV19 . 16 TGTGCCAGTAGTATAGCTGGGCGCCTCTCCTACAATGAGCAGTTCTTC CASSIAGRLSYNEQFF
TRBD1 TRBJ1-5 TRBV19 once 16 TGTGCCAGTAGTTTCCTCGGGACAGGGGGCAATCAGCCCCAGCATTTT CASSFLGTGGNQPQHF
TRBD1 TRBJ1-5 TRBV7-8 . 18 TGTGCCAGCAGCTTAGCTAGTGTGACAGGGAGTACCAATCAGCCCCAGCATTTT CASSLASVTGSTNQPQHF
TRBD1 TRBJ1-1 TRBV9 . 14 TGTGCCAGCAGCGTAGGACAGGGGGCGGTTGAAGCTTTCTTT CASSVGQGAVEAFF
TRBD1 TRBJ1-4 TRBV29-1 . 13 TGCAGCGTTGCGACAGGGATGGGCGAAAAACTGTTTTTT CSVATGMGEKLFF
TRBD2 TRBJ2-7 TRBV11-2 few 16 TGTGCCAGCAGGCTTCATTTTCAGGGAGGGTCCAACGAGCAGTACTTC CASRLHFQGGSNEQYF